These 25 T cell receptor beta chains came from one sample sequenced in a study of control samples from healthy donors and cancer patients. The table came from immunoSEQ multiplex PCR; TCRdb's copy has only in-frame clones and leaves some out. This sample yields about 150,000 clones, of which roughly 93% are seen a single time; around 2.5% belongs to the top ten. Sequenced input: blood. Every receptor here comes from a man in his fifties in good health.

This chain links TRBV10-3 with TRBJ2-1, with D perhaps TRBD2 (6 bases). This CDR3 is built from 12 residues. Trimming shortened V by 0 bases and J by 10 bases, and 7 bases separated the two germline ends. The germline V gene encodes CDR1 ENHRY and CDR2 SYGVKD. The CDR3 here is CAISESSGEQFF. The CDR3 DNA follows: TGTGCCATCAGTGAGTCTAGCGGAGAGCAGTTCTTC.

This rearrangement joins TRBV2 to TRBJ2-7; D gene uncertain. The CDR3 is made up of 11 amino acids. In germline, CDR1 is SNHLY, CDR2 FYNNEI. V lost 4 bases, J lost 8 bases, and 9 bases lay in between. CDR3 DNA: TGTGCCAGCAGTGTTGGGCCCAAGCAGTACTTC. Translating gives CASSVGPKQYF.

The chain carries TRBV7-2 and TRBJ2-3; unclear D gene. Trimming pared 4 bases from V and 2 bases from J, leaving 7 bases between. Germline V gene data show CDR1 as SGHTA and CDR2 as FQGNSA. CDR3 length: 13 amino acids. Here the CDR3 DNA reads TGTGCCAGCAGCTCCCCGAACACAGATACGCAGTATTTT. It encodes CASSSPNTDTQYF.

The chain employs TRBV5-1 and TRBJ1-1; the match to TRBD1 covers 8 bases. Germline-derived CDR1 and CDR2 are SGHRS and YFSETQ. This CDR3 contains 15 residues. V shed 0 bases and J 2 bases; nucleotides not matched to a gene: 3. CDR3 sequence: CASSLEAGGNTEAFF. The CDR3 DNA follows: TGCGCCAGCAGCTTGGAGGCAGGGGGCAACACTGAAGCTTTCTTT.

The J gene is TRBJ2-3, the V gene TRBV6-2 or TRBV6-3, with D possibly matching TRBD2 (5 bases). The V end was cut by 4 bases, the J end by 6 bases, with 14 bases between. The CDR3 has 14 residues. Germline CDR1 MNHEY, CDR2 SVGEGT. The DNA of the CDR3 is TGTGCCAGCAGTTCCATACCGACTATGGATACGCAGTATTTT. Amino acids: CASSSIPTMDTQYF.

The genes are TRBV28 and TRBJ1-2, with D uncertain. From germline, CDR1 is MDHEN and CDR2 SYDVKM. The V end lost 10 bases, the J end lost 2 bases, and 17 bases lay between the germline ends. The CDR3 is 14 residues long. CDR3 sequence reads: CATSRASLNYGYTF. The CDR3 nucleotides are TGTGCCACCTCCCGGGCCTCCCTCAACTATGGCTACACCTTC.

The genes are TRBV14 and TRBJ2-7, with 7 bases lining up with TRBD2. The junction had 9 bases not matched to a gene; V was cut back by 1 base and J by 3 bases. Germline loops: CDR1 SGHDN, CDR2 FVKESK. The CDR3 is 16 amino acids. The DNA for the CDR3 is TGTGCCAGCAGCCAAGTAGCCGGGAGGCCCCTCTACGAGCAGTACTTC. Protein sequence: CASSQVAGRPLYEQYF. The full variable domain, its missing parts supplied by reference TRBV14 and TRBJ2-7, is EAGVTQFPSHSVIEKGQTVTLRCDPISGHDNLYWYRRVMGKEIKFLLHFVKESKQDESGMPNNRFLAERTGGTYSTLKVQPAELEDSGVYFCASSQVAGRPLYEQYFGPGTRLTVT.

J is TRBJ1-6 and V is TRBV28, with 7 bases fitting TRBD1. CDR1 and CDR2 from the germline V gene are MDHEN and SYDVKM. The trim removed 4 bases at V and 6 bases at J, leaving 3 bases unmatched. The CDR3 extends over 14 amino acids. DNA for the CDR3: TGTGCCAGCAGTTCCGGGACAGCTAATTCACCCCTCCACTTT. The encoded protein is CASSSGTANSPLHF.

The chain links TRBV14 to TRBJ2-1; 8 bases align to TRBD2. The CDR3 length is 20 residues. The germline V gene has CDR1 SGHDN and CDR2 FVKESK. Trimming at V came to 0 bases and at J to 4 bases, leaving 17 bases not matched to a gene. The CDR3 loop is CASSQDNVRGWASGYNEQFF. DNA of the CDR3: TGTGCCAGCAGCCAAGATAACGTCAGGGGCTGGGCTAGCGGGTACAATGAGCAGTTCTTC.

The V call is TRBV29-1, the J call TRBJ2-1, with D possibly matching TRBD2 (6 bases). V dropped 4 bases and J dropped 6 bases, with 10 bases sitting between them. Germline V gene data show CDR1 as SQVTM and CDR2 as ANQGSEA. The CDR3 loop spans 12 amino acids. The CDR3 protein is CSVVGDFNEQFF. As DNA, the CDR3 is TGCAGCGTTGTGGGGGACTTCAATGAGCAGTTCTTC.

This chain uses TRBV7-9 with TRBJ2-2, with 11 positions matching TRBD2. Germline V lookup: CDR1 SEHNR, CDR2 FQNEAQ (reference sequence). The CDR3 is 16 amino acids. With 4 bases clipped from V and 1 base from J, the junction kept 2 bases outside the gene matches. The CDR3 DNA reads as TGTGCCAGCAGCTCAGGACTAGCGGGGAACACCGGGGAGCTGTTTTTT. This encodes CASSSGLAGNTGELFF. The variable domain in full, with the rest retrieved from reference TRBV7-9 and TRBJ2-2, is DTGVSQNPRHKITKRGQNVTFRCDPISEHNRLYWYRQTLGQGPEFLTYFQNEAQLEKSRLLSDRFSAERPKGSFSTLEIQRTEQGDSAMYLCASSSGLAGNTGELFFGEGSRLTVL.

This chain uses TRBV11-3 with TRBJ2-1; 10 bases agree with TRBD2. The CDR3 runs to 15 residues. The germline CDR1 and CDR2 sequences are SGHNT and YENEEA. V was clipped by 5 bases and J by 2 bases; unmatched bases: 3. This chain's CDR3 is CASSKLAGPYNEQFF. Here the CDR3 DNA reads TGTGCCAGCAGCAAACTAGCGGGACCCTACAATGAGCAGTTCTTC.

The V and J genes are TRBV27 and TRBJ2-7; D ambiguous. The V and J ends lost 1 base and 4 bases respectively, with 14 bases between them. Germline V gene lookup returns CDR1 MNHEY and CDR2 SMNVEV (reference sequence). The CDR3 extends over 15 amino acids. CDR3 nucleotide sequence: TGTGCCAGCAGTTTATTCCAGACACCGAAATACGAGCAGTACTTC. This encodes CASSLFQTPKYEQYF.

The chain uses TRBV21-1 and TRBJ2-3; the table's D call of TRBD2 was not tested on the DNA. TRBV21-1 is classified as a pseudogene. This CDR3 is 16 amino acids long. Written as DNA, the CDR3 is TGTGCCAGCAGCAAACCTAGACTAGCTTCCGCAGATACGCAGTATTTT. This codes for CASSKPRLASADTQYF.

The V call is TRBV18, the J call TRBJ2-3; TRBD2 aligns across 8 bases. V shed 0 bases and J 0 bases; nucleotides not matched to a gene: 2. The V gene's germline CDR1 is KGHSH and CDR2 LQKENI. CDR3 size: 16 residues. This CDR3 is CASSPPASGSTDTQYF. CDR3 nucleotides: TGTGCCAGCTCACCACCGGCTAGCGGGAGCACAGATACGCAGTATTTT.

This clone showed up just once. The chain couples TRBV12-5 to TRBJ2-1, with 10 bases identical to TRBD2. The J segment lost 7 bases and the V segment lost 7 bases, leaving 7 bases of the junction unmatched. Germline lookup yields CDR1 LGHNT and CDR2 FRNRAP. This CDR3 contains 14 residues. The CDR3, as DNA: TGTGCTAGTGCCCTAGCGGGAGCCGTTAATGAGCAGTTCTTC. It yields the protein CASALAGAVNEQFF.

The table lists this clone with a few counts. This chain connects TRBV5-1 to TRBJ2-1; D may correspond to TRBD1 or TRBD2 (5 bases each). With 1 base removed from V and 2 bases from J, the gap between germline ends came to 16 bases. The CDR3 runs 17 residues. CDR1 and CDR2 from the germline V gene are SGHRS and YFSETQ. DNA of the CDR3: TGCGCCAGCAGCTTGAACCTACAGGAGCGGCCCTACAATGAGCAGTTCTTC. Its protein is CASSLNLQERPYNEQFF. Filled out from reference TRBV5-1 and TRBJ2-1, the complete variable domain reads KAGVTQTPRYLIKTRGQQVTLSCSPISGHRSVSWYQQTPGQGLQFLFEYFSETQRNKGNFPGRFSGRQFSNSRSEMNVSTLELGDSALYLCASSLNLQERPYNEQFFGPGTRLTVL.

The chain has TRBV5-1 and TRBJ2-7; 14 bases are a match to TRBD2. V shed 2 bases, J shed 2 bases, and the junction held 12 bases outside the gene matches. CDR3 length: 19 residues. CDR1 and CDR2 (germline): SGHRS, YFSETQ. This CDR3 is CASSFLSGTSGSGAYEQYF. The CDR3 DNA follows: TGCGCCAGCAGCTTCCTCTCCGGGACTAGCGGGAGTGGGGCCTACGAGCAGTACTTC.

The CDR3 loop reads CASNVGGGQPQHF. CDR3 sequence (DNA): TGTGCCAGCAATGTAGGGGGCGGTCAGCCCCAGCATTTT. V usage is TRBV12-3 or TRBV12-4 and J usage is TRBJ1-5; the match to TRBD1 covers 7 bases. The CDR3 extends over 13 amino acids. J gave up 6 bases and V 7 bases, and 6 bases lay outside the gene matches.

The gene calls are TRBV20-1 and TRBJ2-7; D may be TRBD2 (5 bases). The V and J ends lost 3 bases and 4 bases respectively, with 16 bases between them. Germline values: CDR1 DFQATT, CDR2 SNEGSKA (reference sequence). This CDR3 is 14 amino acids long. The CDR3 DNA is TGCAGTGCTAGTACACGGGGAAGCGGATACGAGCAGTACTTC. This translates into CSASTRGSGYEQYF.

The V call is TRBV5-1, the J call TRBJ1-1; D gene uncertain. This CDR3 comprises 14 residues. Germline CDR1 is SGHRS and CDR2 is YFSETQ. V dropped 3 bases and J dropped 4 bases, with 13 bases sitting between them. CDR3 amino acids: CASSSDGRFTEAFF. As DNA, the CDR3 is TGCGCCAGCAGCTCAGATGGGAGGTTCACTGAAGCTTTCTTT.

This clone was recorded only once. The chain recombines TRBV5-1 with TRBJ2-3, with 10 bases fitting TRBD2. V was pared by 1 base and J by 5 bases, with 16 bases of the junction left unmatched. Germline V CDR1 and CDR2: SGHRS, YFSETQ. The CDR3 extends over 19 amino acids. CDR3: CASSLFVQKVAGGGDTQYF. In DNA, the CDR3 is TGCGCCAGCAGCTTGTTCGTACAGAAAGTAGCGGGAGGAGGAGATACGCAGTATTTT.

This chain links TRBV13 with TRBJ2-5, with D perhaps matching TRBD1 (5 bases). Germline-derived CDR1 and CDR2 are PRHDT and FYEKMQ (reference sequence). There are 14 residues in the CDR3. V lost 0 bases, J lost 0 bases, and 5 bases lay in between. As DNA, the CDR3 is TGTGCCAGCAGCTTAGGCAGGGACCAAGAGACCCAGTACTTC. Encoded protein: CASSLGRDQETQYF.

The CDR3, as DNA: TGTGCCAGCAGCCAAGAAGGCCTCTTAGGGGAGCAGTACTTC. Encoded protein: CASSQEGLLGEQYF. The rearrangement uses TRBV3-1 (or the pseudogene TRBV3-2) and TRBJ2-7, with D unresolved. Trimming shortened V by 0 bases and J by 7 bases, and 13 bases separated the two germline ends. The CDR3 is made up of 14 amino acids. CDR1 and CDR2 from the germline V gene are LGHDT and YNNKEL (reference sequence).

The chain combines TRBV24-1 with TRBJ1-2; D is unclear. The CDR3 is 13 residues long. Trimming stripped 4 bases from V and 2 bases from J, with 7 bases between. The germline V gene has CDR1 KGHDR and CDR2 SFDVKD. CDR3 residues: CATSDHKNYGYTF. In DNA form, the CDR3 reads TGTGCCACCAGTGACCACAAGAACTATGGCTACACCTTC.